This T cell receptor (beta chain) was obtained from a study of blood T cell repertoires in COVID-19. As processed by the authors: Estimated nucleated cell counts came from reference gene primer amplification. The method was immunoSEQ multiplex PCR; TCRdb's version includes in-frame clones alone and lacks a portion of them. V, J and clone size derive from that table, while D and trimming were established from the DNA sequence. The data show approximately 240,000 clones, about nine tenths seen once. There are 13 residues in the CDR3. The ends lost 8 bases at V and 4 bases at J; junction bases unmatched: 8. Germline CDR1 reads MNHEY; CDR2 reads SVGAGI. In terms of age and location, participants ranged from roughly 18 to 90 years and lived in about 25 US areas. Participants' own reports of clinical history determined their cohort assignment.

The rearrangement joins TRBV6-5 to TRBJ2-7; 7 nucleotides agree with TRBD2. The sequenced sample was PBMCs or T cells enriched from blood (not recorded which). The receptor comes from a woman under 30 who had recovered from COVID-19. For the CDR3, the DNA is TGTGCCAGCTCTAGCGGAGGCTTTTACGAGCAGTACTTC. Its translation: CASSSGGFYEQYF.